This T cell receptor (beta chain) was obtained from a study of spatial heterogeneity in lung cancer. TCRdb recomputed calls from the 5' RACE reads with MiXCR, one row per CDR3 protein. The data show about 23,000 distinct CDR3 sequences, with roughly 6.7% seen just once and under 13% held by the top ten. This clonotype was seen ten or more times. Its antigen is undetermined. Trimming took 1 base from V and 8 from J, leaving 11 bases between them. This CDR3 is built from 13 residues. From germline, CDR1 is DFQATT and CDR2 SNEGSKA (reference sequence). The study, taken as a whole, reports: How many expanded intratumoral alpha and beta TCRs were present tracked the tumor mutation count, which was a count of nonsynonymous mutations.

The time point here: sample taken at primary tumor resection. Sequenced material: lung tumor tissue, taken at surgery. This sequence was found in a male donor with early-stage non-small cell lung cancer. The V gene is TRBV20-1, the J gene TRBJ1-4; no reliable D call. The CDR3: CSARGSVGEKLFF. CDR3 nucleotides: TGCAGTGCTAGAGGGTCAGTAGGGGAAAAACTGTTTTTT.